One T cell receptor (beta chain) is described in this entry. Its matching antigen is unknown. These data are taken from a study of monozygotic twins with inflammatory bowel disease. Study results and limitations: Patient repertoire variability may have increased through differing immunosuppressive treatments.

This CDR3 spans 16 amino acids. The germline V gene encodes CDR1 SGHTA and CDR2 FQGNSA. Per donor there was one draw, yielding a blood sample of approximately 2.5 ml. With roughly 16 and 10 cycles respectively, two nested PCRs were carried out on TCRalpha and TCRbeta cDNA. TCRdb re-called the 5' RACE reads; every CDR3 protein appears as one record, without DNA. This sample's table has about 130,000 distinct CDR3 sequences. The V call is TRBV7-2, the J call TRBJ2-7; TCRdb lists TRBD1, though no DNA is available to test this call. Specimen: blood. The clonotype comes from a human donor with ulcerative colitis or Crohn's disease, or a healthy co-twin of an affected twin (not recorded which). CDR3 sequence: CASSRNSGTGAYEQYF.